Below are 28 T cell receptor beta chains sequenced from a single sample in a study of CD8 T cells in ankylosing spondylitis. TCRdb reanalysed the 5' RACE reads using MiXCR and keeps one entry per CDR3 protein. Altogether roughly 180,000 distinct CDR3 sequences are present, about an eighth being singletons, with the ten largest covering roughly 11%. The specimen sequenced was blood, either unsorted or a sorted T cell fraction (not recorded which). These receptors were collected from a female donor with ankylosing spondylitis or in good health (not recorded which).

This clonotype has just a few counts. The V gene is TRBV20-1, the J gene TRBJ2-7, with 12 bases fitting TRBD2. The CDR3 is 15 amino acids. Germline CDR1 DFQATT, CDR2 SNEGSKA (reference sequence). J lost 5 bases, V lost 1 base, and 6 bases had no gene match. CDR3: CSARGLLAGGNEQYF. The CDR3 DNA sequence: TGCAGTGCTAGAGGTCTTCTAGCGGGGGGGAACGAGCAGTACTTC.

At least ten counts were recorded for this clonotype. The rearrangement uses TRBV28 and TRBJ2-5; D possibly corresponds to TRBD1 (5 bases). The CDR3 has 11 amino acids. The V and J ends lost 10 bases and 4 bases respectively, with 10 bases between them. Germline V gives CDR1 MDHEN, CDR2 SYDVKM. The CDR3 DNA is TGTGCCACGGATAGGGGAGAGACCCAGTACTTC. Translated, it gives CATDRGETQYF.

The V gene is TRBV20-1, the J gene TRBJ2-1; no definite D call. Per germline, CDR1 DFQATT and CDR2 SNEGSKA (reference sequence). V shed 3 bases and J shed 6 bases, with 15 bases lying between them. CDR3 length: 14 amino acids. The CDR3 loop is CSASVSAAFNEQFF. DNA for the CDR3: TGCAGTGCTAGTGTCTCGGCTGCGTTCAATGAGCAGTTCTTC.

This clonotype was observed many times. J is TRBJ2-1 and V is TRBV2; 13 bases are a match to TRBD2. The CDR3 is made up of 15 amino acids. The junction had 6 bases not matched to a gene; V was cut back by 8 bases and J by 5 bases. Germline V CDR1 and CDR2: SNHLY, FYNNEI. DNA for the CDR3: TGTGCCAGCTGCCCAGGACTAGCGGGAGACAATGAGCAGTTCTTC. This codes for CASCPGLAGDNEQFF.

This clonotype showed up just a few times. This chain connects TRBV20-1 to TRBJ2-2; no clear D. Germline V lookup: CDR1 DFQATT, CDR2 SNEGSKA (reference sequence). This CDR3 has 15 amino acids. In DNA form, the CDR3 reads TGCAGCCGAGCTCGCAGGTCCCTTTACTCCGGGGAGCTGTTTTTT. This gives the protein CSRARRSLYSGELFF.

This clonotype was detected many times. V is TRBV7-9 and J is TRBJ2-3; a weak D match, TRBD2 (5 bases). V was shortened by 7 bases and J by 4 bases, with 12 bases between the two germline ends. This CDR3 is built from 13 residues. CDR1 is SEHNR, CDR2 FQNEAQ, per germline (reference sequence). For the CDR3, the DNA is TGTGCCAGCATCCCGGGTAGCGCAGATACGCAGTATTTT. This translates into CASIPGSADTQYF. Full variable domain (missing parts from reference TRBV7-9 and TRBJ2-3): DTGVSQNPRHKITKRGQNVTFRCDPISEHNRLYWYRQTLGQGPEFLTYFQNEAQLEKSRLLSDRFSAERPKGSFSTLEIQRTEQGDSAMYLCASIPGSADTQYFGPGTRLTVL.

This clonotype showed up many times. The chain recombines TRBV4-3 with TRBJ2-3; the match to TRBD2 covers 8 bases. The CDR3 is 16 residues long. Germline values: CDR1 LGHNA, CDR2 YSLEER. Losses at the gene ends were 2 bases for V and 0 bases for J; bases not matched to a gene: 4. This chain's CDR3 is CASSQLAGPSTDTQYF. The CDR3 DNA follows: TGCGCCAGCAGCCAACTAGCGGGTCCTAGCACAGATACGCAGTATTTT.

This clonotype was recorded at least ten times. The chain couples TRBV28 to TRBJ2-5; D gene unclear. Germline V gene lookup returns CDR1 MDHEN and CDR2 SYDVKM. V was shortened by 5 bases and J by 4 bases, with 11 bases between the two germline ends. The CDR3 is 13 residues long. CDR3 in amino acids: CASSPVSPETQYF. Here the CDR3 DNA reads TGTGCCAGCAGTCCTGTTTCTCCAGAGACCCAGTACTTC.

This clonotype was seen many times. The rearrangement joins TRBV20-1 to TRBJ2-5; D remains unclear. Germline CDR1 is DFQATT and CDR2 is SNEGSKA (reference sequence). Trimming shortened V by 4 bases and J by 0 bases, and 12 bases separated the two germline ends. The length of the CDR3 is 14 residues. The CDR3 region is CSAKDRSYQETQYF. CDR3 sequence (DNA): TGCAGTGCTAAAGACCGAAGCTACCAAGAGACCCAGTACTTC.

The genes are TRBV19 and TRBJ2-7, with 9 bases identical to TRBD1. CDR3 length equals 14 residues. Trimming cost V 6 bases and J 0 bases; bases outside gene matches: 3. Germline V gene data show CDR1 as LNHDA and CDR2 as SQIVND (reference sequence). CDR3 bases: TGTGCCAGTAGCCGGGACAGGGTCTCCTACGAGCAGTACTTC. This translates into CASSRDRVSYEQYF.

This clonotype was observed at least ten times. The J gene is TRBJ2-3, the V gene TRBV6-2 or TRBV6-3; D perhaps matches TRBD2 (5 bases). This CDR3 is 16 amino acids long. Germline values: CDR1 MNHEY, CDR2 SVGEGT. With 5 bases removed from V and 2 bases from J, the gap between germline ends came to 17 bases. The CDR3 loop reads CASSASWTRVTDTQYF. The CDR3 DNA reads TGTGCCAGCAGTGCATCCTGGACGAGGGTCACAGATACGCAGTATTTT.

V and J are TRBV2 and TRBJ2-1; D is undetermined. This CDR3 is 11 amino acids long. V lost 5 bases and J 5 bases, leaving 4 bases between the germline ends. Germline CDR1 and CDR2: SNHLY and FYNNEI. The DNA of the CDR3 is TGTGCCAGCAGTCCAGACAATGAGCAGTTCTTC. It specifies CASSPDNEQFF.

This clonotype has at least ten counts. The gene calls are TRBV10-3 and TRBJ2-1; D may correspond to TRBD1 or TRBD2 (7 bases each). The germline V gene has CDR1 ENHRY and CDR2 SYGVKD. This CDR3 spans 16 amino acids. V was clipped by 0 bases and J by 3 bases, with 12 bases between them. The CDR3 nucleotides read TGTGCCATCAGTGAGTCGGGCAGGGGGGGCTACAATGAGCAGTTCTTC. This codes for CAISESGRGGYNEQFF.

V gene TRBV20-1 combines with J gene TRBJ2-1; D is perhaps TRBD2 (5 bases). Germline V gene lookup returns CDR1 DFQATT and CDR2 SNEGSKA (reference sequence). V was pared by 6 bases and J by 7 bases, with 25 bases between. This CDR3 spans 16 amino acids. For the CDR3, the DNA is TGCAGTGCACCCAACCCGGGAAAACGTTCCATAAATGAGCAGTTCTTC. Translated: CSAPNPGKRSINEQFF.

This clonotype was detected ten times or more. This chain uses TRBV7-3 with TRBJ1-1, with unresolved D. V lost 0 bases to trimming and J lost 6 bases, with 8 bases between them. This CDR3 region has 13 residues. Germline V gene sequence: CDR1 SGHTA, CDR2 FQGTGA. This CDR3 is CASSLTSSAEAFF. CDR3 DNA sequence: TGTGCCAGCAGCTTAACGTCTAGTGCTGAAGCTTTCTTT.

In its sample, this clonotype was seen a few times. The chain joins TRBV20-1 to TRBJ1-4, with 8 nucleotides matching TRBD1. The CDR3 consists of 13 residues. Germline V lookup: CDR1 DFQATT, CDR2 SNEGSKA (reference sequence). The V gene end was trimmed by 6 bases and the J gene end by 7 bases; junction bases not matched to a gene: 7. The CDR3 region is CSASDRAGEKLFF. The DNA of the CDR3 is TGCAGTGCATCGGACAGGGCGGGTGAAAAACTGTTTTTT.

There are many counts of this clonotype. This rearrangement joins TRBV12-3 or TRBV12-4 to TRBJ2-1; a weak D match, TRBD1 (5 bases). The CDR3 runs 14 residues. V lost 5 bases and J 6 bases, leaving 14 bases between the germline ends. Here the CDR3 reads CASSLNLDSNEQFF. The DNA for the CDR3 is TGTGCCAGCAGTCTAAACCTAGACAGCAATGAGCAGTTCTTC.

The table lists this clonotype with many counts. The chain carries TRBV12-3 or TRBV12-4 and TRBJ2-1; perhaps TRBD2 as D (5 bases). The CDR3 has 15 residues. V lost 3 bases, J lost 10 bases, and 19 bases lay in between. Written as DNA, the CDR3 is TGTGCCAGCAGTTTCATGGCGGGCCAAATGGGGGAGCAGTTCTTC. It encodes CASSFMAGQMGEQFF.

This clonotype was seen many times. The chain recombines TRBV7-9 with TRBJ2-7, with a weak D call TRBD1 (6 bases). Per germline, CDR1 SEHNR and CDR2 FQNEAQ (reference sequence). V lost 4 bases and J lost 7, with 20 bases in between. The length of the CDR3 is 15 residues. The CDR3 loop reads CASSSDSLVLREQYF. In nucleotides, the CDR3 is TGTGCCAGCAGCTCGGACAGCCTGGTCTTGAGGGAGCAGTACTTC.

This clonotype was recorded many times. V gene TRBV5-5 combines with J gene TRBJ2-3, with D maybe TRBD2 (6 bases). The CDR3 loop spans 11 amino acids. Germline V lookup: CDR1 SGHKS, CDR2 YYEKEE (reference sequence). This CDR3 reads CASGSTDTQYF. The CDR3 DNA sequence: TGTGCAAGCGGGAGCACAGATACGCAGTATTTT. Based on the CDR3 plus reference TRBV5-5 and TRBJ2-3, the full variable domain is DAGVTQSPTHLIKTRGQQVTLRCSPISGHKSVSWYQQVLGQGPQFIFQYYEKEERGRGNFPDRFSARQFPNYSSELNVNALLLGDSALYLCASGSTDTQYFGPGTRLTVL.

The chain recombines TRBV7-2 with TRBJ1-5; the match to TRBD1 covers 8 bases. V was clipped by 1 base and J by 8 bases; unmatched bases: 4. CDR3 length: 14 amino acids. Germline V CDR1 and CDR2: SGHTA, FQGNSA. CDR3 protein: CASSLGRGREPQHF. The CDR3 DNA sequence: TGTGCCAGCAGCTTAGGCAGGGGGCGGGAGCCCCAGCATTTT.

This clonotype was observed many times. The chain combines TRBV11-2 with TRBJ2-3; TRBD1 aligns across 8 bases. Germline V gives CDR1 SGHAT, CDR2 FQNNGV. The CDR3 extends over 17 amino acids. With 2 bases clipped from V and 3 bases from J, the junction kept 10 bases outside the gene matches. The CDR3 here is CASSLSPDRALTDTQYF. CDR3 coding DNA: TGTGCCAGCAGCTTATCCCCGGACAGGGCTTTGACAGATACGCAGTATTTT.

In its sample, this clonotype was seen once. A read error may explain this, as a much larger clone is one base away. The CDR3: CAGRGRGSGTGELFF. The CDR3 nucleotides read TGTGCCGGCAGGGGGAGGGGATCAGGGACCGGGGAGCTGTTTTTT. This sequence joins TRBV2 and TRBJ2-2; D could derive from TRBD1 or TRBD2 (7 bases each). The germline gives CDR1 SNHLY, CDR2 FYNNEI. The CDR3 is 15 residues long.

This clonotype showed up many times. One end of the junction does not line up with germline, which may come from a read error. The rearrangement uses TRBV20-1 and TRBJ2-7; 16 positions match TRBD2. Germline V gene lookup returns CDR1 DFQATT and CDR2 SNEGSKA (reference sequence). The CDR3 covers 13 residues. The CDR3 loop is CSAAGTSGRAPVF. DNA of the CDR3: TGCAGTGCCGCCGGGACTAGCGGGAGGGCCCCCGTCTTC.

This chain connects TRBV6-2 or TRBV6-3 to TRBJ2-1; tentative D call: TRBD2 (6 bases). Germline CDR1 MNHEY, CDR2 SVGEGT. This CDR3 has 14 residues. Deletions cut 2 bases from V and 4 bases from J, with 9 bases between. CDR3 nucleotide sequence: TGTGCCAGCAGTTACCGGGAGCCTTACAATGAGCAGTTCTTC. Its protein is CASSYREPYNEQFF.

This clonotype was found once. This sequence may be a read error, since a much larger clone differs from it by one base. V and J are TRBV3-1 and TRBJ2-7; no clear D gene. Germline-derived CDR1 and CDR2 are LGHDT and YNNKEL (reference sequence). This CDR3 spans 12 amino acids. The ends were cut back, 0 bases at V and 11 bases at J, with 11 bases in the middle. CDR3 nucleotide sequence: TGTGCCAGCAGCCAAGATTATGGGGTCGAGTACTTC. It encodes CASSQDYGVEYF.

At least ten counts were recorded for this clonotype. The chain couples TRBV5-1 to TRBJ2-1; D unclear. Germline CDR1 SGHRS, CDR2 YFSETQ. CDR3 length equals 15 residues. V was pared by 2 bases and J by 8 bases, with 17 bases between. As DNA, the CDR3 is TGCGCCAGCAGCTTAACCGGGCCGAAGGGCTATGAGCAGTTCTTC. It codes for CASSLTGPKGYEQFF.

This clonotype was recorded at least ten times. The gene calls are TRBV6-6 and TRBJ1-6, with D perhaps matching TRBD1 (5 bases). From germline, CDR1 is MNHNY and CDR2 SVGAGI (reference sequence). Trimming removed 8 bases at V and 7 bases at J, with 9 bases between. This CDR3 is built from 12 residues. The CDR3 DNA reads as TGTGCCAGCGGGGGTTACAATTCACCCCTCCACTTT. Encoded protein: CASGGYNSPLHF.